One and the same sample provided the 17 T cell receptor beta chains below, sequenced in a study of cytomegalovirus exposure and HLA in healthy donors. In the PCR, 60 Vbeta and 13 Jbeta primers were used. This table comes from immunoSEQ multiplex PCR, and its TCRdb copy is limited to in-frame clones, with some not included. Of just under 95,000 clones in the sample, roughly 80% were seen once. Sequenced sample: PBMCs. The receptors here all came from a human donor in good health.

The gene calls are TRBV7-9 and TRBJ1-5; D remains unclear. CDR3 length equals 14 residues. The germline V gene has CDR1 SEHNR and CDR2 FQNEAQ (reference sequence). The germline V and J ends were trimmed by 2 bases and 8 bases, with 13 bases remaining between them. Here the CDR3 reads CASSLLGSGKPQHF. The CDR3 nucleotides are TGTGCCAGCAGCTTATTGGGATCCGGGAAGCCCCAGCATTTT.

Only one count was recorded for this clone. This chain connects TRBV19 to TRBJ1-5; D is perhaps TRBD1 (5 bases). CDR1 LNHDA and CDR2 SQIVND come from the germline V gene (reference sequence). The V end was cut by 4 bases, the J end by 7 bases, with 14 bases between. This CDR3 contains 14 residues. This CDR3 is CASSTQGLRQPQHF. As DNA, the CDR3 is TGTGCCAGTAGTACCCAGGGACTGCGGCAGCCCCAGCATTTT.

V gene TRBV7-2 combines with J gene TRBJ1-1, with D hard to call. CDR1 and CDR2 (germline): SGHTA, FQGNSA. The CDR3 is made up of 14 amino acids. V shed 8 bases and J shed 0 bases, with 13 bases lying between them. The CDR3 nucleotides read TGTGCCAGCGATCGGGTGGGTCTGAACACTGAAGCTTTCTTT. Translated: CASDRVGLNTEAFF.

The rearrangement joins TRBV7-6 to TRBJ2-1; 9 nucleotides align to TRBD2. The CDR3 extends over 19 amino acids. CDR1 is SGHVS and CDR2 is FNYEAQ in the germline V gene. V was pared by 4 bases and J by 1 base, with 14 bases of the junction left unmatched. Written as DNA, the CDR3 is TGTGCCAGCAGCTCTACTTCGGGTAGCGGGAGTCTTTCCTACAATGAGCAGTTCTTC. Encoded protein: CASSSTSGSGSLSYNEQFF. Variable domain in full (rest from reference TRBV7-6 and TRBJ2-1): GAGVSQSPRYKVTKRGQDVALRCDPISGHVSLYWYRQALGQGPEFLTYFNYEAQQDKSGLPNDRFSAERPEGSISTLTIQRTEQRDSAMYRCASSSTSGSGSLSYNEQFFGPGTRLTVL.

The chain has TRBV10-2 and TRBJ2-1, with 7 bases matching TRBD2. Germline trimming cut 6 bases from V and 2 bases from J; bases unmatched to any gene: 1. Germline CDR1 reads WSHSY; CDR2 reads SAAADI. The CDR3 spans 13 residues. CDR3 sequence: CASRAGAYNEQFF. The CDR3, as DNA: TGCGCCAGCAGGGCGGGGGCCTACAATGAGCAGTTCTTC.

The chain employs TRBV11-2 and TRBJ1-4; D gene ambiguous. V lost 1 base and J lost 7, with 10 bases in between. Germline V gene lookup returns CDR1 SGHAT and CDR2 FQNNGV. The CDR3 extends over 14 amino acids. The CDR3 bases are TGTGCCAGCAGCTTAGGGTCCGGGAGTGAAAAACTGTTTTTT. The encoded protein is CASSLGSGSEKLFF.

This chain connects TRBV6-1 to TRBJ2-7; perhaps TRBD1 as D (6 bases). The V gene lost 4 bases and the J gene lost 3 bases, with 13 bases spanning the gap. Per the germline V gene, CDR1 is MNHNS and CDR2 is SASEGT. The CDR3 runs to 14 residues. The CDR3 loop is CASSARTDLYEQYF. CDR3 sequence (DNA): TGTGCCAGCAGTGCTAGGACAGACCTCTACGAGCAGTACTTC.

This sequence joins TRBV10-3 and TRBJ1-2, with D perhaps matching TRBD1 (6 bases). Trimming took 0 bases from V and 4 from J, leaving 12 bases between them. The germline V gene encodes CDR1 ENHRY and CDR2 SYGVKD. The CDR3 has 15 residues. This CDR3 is CAISESAGEAYGYTF. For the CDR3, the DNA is TGTGCCATCAGTGAGTCGGCAGGGGAAGCCTATGGCTACACCTTC.

CDR3 loop: CAGKRARGSAEQFF. DNA for the CDR3: TGTGCGGGCAAGAGGGCCAGGGGGAGCGCTGAGCAGTTCTTC. The chain has TRBV6-5 and TRBJ2-1, with 7 bases fitting TRBD1. The CDR3 covers 14 residues. Per the germline V gene, CDR1 is MNHEY and CDR2 is SVGAGI.

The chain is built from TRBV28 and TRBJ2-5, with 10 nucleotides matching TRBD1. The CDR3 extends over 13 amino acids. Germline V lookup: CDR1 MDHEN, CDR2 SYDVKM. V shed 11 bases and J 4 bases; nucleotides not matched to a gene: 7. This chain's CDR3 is CAAGTGDGETQYF. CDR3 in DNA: TGTGCCGCCGGGACAGGGGATGGAGAGACCCAGTACTTC.

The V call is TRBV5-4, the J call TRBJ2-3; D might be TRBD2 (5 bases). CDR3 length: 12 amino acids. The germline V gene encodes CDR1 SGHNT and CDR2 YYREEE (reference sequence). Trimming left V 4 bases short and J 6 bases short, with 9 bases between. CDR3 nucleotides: TGTGCCAGCAGCAACCCGGGGGATACGCAGTATTTT. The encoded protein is CASSNPGDTQYF.

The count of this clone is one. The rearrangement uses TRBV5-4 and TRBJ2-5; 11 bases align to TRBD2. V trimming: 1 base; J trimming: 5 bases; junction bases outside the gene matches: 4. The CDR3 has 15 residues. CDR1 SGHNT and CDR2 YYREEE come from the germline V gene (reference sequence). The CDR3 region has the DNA TGTGCCAGCAGCTTGATAGCGGGGGGGCCGGAGACCCAGTACTTC. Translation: CASSLIAGGPETQYF.

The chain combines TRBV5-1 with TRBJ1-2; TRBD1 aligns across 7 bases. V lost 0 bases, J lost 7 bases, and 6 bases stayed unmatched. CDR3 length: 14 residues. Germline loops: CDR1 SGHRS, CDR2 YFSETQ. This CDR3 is CASSLGDRFTGYTF. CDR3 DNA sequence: TGCGCCAGCAGCTTGGGGGACAGATTTACTGGCTACACCTTC.

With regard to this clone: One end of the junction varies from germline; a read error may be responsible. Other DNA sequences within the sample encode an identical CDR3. The chain's CDR3 is CASSAPGVFDTEAFF. DNA for the CDR3: TGTGCCAGTAGTGCTCCAGGGGTGTTCGACACTGAAGCCTTCTTT. This chain joins TRBV19 and TRBJ1-1, with a tentative D call TRBD1 (6 bases). CDR1 and CDR2 (germline): LNHDA, SQIVND (reference sequence). The CDR3 is made up of 15 amino acids.

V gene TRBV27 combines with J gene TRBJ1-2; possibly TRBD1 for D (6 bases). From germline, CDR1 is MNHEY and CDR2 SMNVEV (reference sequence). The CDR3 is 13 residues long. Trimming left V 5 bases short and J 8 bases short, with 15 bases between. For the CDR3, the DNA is TGTGCCAGCAGTGCATACAGGGATGGAGGCTACACCTTC. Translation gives CASSAYRDGGYTF.

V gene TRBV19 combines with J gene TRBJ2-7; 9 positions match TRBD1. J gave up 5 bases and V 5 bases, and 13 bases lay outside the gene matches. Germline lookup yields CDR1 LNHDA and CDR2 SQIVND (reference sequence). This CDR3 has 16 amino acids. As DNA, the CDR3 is TGTGCCAGTAGTCCGACAGGGGGAGCGGGAACCGACGAGCAGTACTTC. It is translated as CASSPTGGAGTDEQYF. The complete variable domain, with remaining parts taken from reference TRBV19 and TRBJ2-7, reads DGGITQSPKYLFRKEGQNVTLSCEQNLNHDAMYWYRQDPGQGLRLIYYSQIVNDFQKGDIAEGYSVSREKKESFPLTVTSAQKNPTAFYLCASSPTGGAGTDEQYFGPGTRLTVT.

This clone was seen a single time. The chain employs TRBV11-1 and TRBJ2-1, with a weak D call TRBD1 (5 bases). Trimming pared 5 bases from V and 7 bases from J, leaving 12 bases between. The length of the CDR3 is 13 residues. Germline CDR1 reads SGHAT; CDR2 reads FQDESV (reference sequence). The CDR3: CASSPLRENEQFF. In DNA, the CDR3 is TGTGCCAGCAGCCCCCTCAGGGAAAATGAGCAGTTCTTC.